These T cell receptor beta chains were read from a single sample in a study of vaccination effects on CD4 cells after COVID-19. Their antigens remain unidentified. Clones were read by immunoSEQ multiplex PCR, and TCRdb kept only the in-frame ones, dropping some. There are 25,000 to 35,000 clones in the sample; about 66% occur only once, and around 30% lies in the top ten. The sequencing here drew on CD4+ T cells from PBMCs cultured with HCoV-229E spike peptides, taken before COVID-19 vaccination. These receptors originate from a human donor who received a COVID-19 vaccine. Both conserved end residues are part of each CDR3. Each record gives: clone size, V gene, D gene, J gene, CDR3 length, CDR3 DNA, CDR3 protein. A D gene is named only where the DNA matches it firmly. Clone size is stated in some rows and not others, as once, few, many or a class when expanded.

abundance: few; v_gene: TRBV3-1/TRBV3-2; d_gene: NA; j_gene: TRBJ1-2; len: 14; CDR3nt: TGTGCCAGCAGCCAAGATCGGAGGGGCTATGGCTACACCTTC; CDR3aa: CASSQDRRGYGYTF
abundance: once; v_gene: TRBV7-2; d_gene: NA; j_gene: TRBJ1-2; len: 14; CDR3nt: TGTGCCAGCAGCTTACAGCGGCTTTCGGGAGGCTACACCTTC; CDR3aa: CASSLQRLSGGYTF
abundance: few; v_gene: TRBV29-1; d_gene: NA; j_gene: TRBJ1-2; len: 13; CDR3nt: TGCAGCGCAAAAGAGGGAGCTAACTATGGCTACACCTTC; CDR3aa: CSAKEGANYGYTF
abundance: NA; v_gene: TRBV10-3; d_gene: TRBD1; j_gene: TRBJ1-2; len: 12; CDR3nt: TGTGCGGTGGGACAGACTAACTATGGCTACACCTTC; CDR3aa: CAVGQTNYGYTF
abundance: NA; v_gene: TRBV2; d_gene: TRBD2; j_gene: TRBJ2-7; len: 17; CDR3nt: TGTGCCAGCAGGGGGGGTAGCGGGGGATCCCGGGTCCACGAGCAGTACTTC; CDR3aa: CASRGGSGGSRVHEQYF
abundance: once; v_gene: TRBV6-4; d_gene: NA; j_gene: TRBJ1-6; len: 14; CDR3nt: TGTGCCAGCAGGGACACCAACTATAATTCACCCCTCCACTTT; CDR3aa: CASRDTNYNSPLHF
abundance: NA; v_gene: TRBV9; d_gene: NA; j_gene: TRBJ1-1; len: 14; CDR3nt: TGTGCCAGCAGCGTAGGCGGTATGAACACTGAAGCTTTCTTT; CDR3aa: CASSVGGMNTEAFF
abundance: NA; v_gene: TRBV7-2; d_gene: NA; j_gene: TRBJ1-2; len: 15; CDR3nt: TGTGCCAGCAGCCCTCTTTTTTCGGCTAACTATGGCTACACCTTC; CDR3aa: CASSPLFSANYGYTF
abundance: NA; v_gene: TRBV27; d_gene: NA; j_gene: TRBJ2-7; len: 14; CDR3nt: TGTGCCAGCAGTGAAATGCGACAGGCCTACGAGCAGTACTTC; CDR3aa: CASSEMRQAYEQYF
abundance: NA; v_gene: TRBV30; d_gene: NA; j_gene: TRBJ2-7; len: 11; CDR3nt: TGTGCCTGGAGTGTACGGTTCGAGCAGTACTTC; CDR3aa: CAWSVRFEQYF
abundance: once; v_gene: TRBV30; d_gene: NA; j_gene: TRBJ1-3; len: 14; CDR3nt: TGTGCCTGGGAAGCTAAGGGCTCTGGAAACACCATATATTTT; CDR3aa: CAWEAKGSGNTIYF
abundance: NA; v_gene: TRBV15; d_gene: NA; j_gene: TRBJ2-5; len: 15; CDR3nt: TGTGCCACCAGCAGAGATCAAGGCTCCTCAGAGACCCAGTACTTC; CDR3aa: CATSRDQGSSETQYF
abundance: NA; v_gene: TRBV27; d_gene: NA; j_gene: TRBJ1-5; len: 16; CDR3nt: TGTGCCAGCAGTTTCTCCGGCAGTCATAGCAATCAGCCCCAGCATTTT; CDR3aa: CASSFSGSHSNQPQHF
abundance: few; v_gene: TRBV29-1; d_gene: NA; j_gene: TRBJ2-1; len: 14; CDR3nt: TGCAGCGTTGTAGGGGGCGGGAGTGGTAATGAGCAGTTCTTC; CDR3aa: CSVVGGGSGNEQFF
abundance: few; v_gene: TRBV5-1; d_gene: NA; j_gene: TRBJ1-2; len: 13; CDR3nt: TGCGCCAGCAGCTTAGCGGGGGACTATGGCTACACCTTC; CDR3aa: CASSLAGDYGYTF
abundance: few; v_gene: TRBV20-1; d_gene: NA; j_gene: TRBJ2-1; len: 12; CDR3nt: TGCAGTGCTAGTCGTAGGACCCTGGAGCAGTTCTTC; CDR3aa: CSASRRTLEQFF
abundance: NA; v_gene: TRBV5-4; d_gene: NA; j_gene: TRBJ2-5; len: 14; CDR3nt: TGTGCCAGCAGCTTGAATCAGGGTGGAGGGACCCAGTACTTC; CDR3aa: CASSLNQGGGTQYF
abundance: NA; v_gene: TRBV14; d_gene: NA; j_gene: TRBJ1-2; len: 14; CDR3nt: TGTGCCAGCAGCCCTTTCCAGGGTACCTATGGCTACACCTTC; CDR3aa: CASSPFQGTYGYTF
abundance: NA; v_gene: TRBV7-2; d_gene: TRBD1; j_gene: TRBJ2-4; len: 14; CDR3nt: TGTGCCAGCAGCGTAGGACAGGGGAGGAACATTCAGTACTTC; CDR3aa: CASSVGQGRNIQYF
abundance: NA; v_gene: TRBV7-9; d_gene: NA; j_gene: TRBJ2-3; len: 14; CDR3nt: TGTGCCAGCAGCTGGACTACTAGCACAGATACGCAGTATTTT; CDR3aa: CASSWTTSTDTQYF
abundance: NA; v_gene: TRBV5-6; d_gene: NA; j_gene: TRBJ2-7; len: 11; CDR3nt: TGTGCCAGCAGCTTCAATTACGAGCAGTACTTC; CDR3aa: CASSFNYEQYF
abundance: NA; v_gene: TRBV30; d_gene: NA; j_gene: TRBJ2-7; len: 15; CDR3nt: TGTGCCTGGAGCGGAACTTGGGGGCGAGGCTACGAGCAGTACTTC; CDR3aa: CAWSGTWGRGYEQYF
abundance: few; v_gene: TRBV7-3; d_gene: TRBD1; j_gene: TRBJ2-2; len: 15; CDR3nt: TGTGCCAGCAGCCACGGGACAGCGAACACCGGGGAGCTGTTTTTT; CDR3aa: CASSHGTANTGELFF
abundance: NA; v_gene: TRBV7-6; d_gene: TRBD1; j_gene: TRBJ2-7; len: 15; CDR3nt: TGTGCCAGCAGCTTAGAGGACAGGGGGTCCCTGGAGCAGTACTTC; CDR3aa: CASSLEDRGSLEQYF
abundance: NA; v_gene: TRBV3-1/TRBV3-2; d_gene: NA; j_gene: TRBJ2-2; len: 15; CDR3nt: TGTGCCAGCAGCCCACCGACTCAAAACACCGGGGAGCTGTTTTTT; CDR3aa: CASSPPTQNTGELFF
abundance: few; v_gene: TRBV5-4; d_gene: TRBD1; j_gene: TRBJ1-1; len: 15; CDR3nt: TGTGCCAGCAGCTCTGTAGGACAGGGGAGAACTGAAGCTTTCTTT; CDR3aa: CASSSVGQGRTEAFF
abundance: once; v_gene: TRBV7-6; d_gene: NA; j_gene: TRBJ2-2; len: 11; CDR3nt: TGTGCCAGCAGCTTGACCGGGGAGCTGTTTTTT; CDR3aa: CASSLTGELFF
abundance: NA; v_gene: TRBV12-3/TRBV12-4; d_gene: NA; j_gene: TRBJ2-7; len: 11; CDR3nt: TGTGCCAGCAGTTTTGGTTGGGAGCAGTACTTC; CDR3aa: CASSFGWEQYF
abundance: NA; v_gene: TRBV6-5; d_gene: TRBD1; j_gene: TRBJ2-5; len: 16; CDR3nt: TGTGCCAGCAGTTCCCCGGGACAGGGAGGGGGAGAGACCCAGTACTTC; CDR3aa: CASSSPGQGGGETQYF
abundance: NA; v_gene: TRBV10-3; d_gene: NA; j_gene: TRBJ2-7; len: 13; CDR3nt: TGTGCCATCAGTGAGTCGACAGCCTACGAGCAGTACTTC; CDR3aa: CAISESTAYEQYF
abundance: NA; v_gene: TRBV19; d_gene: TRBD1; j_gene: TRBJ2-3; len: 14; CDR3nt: TGTGCCAGCTCGGACAGGGGTAGATACGATACGCAGTATTTT; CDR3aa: CASSDRGRYDTQYF
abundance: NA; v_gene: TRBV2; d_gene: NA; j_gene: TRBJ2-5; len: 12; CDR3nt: TGTGCCAGCAGTACGGACAGAGAGACCCAGTACTTC; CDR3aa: CASSTDRETQYF
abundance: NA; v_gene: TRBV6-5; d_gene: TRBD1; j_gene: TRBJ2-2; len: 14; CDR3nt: TGTGCCAGCAGGGGGACAGGTTACCGCGGGGAGCTGTTTTTT; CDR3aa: CASRGTGYRGELFF
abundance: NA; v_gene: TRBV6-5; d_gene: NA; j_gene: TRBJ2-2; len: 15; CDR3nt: TGTGCCAGCGGCCGGGACCCCGGACCCGCCGGGGAGCTGTTTTTT; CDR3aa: CASGRDPGPAGELFF
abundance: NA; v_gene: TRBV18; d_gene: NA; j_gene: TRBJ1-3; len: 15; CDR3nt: TGTGCCAGCTCACCACCGACCGACTCTGGAAACACCATATATTTT; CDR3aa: CASSPPTDSGNTIYF
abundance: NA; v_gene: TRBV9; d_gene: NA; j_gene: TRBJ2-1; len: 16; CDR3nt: TGTGCCAGCAGCGCATCATCTAGGAGCTCCTACAATGAGCAGTTCTTC; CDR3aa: CASSASSRSSYNEQFF
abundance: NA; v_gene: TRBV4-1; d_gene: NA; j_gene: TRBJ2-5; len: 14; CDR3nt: TGCGCCAGCAGCCAAACCGGCAAGGAGGAGACCCAGTACTTC; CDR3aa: CASSQTGKEETQYF
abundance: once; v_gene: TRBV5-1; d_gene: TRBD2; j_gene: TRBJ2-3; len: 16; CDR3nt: TGCGCCAGCAGCTTGGGGACTAGCGGGAGATTAGATACGCAGTATTTT; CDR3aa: CASSLGTSGRLDTQYF
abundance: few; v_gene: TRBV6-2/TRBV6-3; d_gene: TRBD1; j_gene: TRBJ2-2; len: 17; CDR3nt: TGTGCCAGCAGTTTTGGACAGCTCCCCAGGGGGACCGGGGAGCTGTTTTTT; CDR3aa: CASSFGQLPRGTGELFF
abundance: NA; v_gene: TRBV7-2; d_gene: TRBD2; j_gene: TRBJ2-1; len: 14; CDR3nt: TGTGCCAGCAGCGGCCGGGGGGGACACAATGAGCAGTTCTTC; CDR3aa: CASSGRGGHNEQFF
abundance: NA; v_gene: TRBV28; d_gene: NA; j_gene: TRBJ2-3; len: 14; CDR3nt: TGTGCCAGCATCACCGGAGCTAGCACAGATACGCAGTATTTT; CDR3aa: CASITGASTDTQYF
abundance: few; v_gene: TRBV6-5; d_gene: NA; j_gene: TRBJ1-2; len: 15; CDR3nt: TGTGCCAGCAGTTACTCGGTAACGGGACCCTATGGCTACACCTTC; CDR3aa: CASSYSVTGPYGYTF